This T cell receptor beta chain was recorded in a study of T cells after yellow fever vaccination. This clonotype has a handful of counts. Its antigen is as yet unknown. Broader study findings: Boosting was followed by the reappearance of most primary-vaccination clones (around 96% CD4, under 90% CD8). Contamination of FACS-sorted repertoires by abundant clonotypes from the bulk population could occur. A limited proportion of clonotypes was detected within both the CD4 and CD8 compartments.

With 6 bases removed from V and 7 bases from J, the gap between germline ends came to 21 bases. CDR3 size: 14 residues. CDR1 and CDR2 (germline): DFQATT, SNEGSKA (reference sequence). The authors made TCR cDNA by 5'RACE template switching, adding a universal primer site and UMIs. TCRdb re-derived calls from the 5' RACE reads in MiXCR, one entry per CDR3 protein. Of just under 600,000 distinct CDR3 sequences listed, roughly 13% are singletons. This sequence originates from a man aged 25 to 40 who received the YFV17D yellow fever vaccine. The specimen comprised PBMCs, sampled on the day of the yellow fever booster vaccination. This chain joins TRBV20-1 and TRBJ2-5, with a tentative D call TRBD2 (6 bases). The CDR3: CSAPSDRGTWTQYF. The DNA of the CDR3 is TGCAGTGCCCCGTCGGATCGCGGGACTTGGACCCAGTACTTC.